The 30 T cell receptor beta chains below were found in one sample sequenced in a study of OX40 agonist ivuxolimab in advanced cancers. Clones were sequenced by immunoSEQ multiplex PCR, and TCRdb holds only the in-frame ones, with some missing. The sample shows fewer than 70,000 clones, roughly 84% of them seen only once. The source material was CD4+ or CD8+ T cells sorted from blood, sampled in a trial of the OX40 agonist ivuxolimab. These receptors were collected from an adult with an advanced solid tumor such as melanoma, head and neck, liver or kidney cancer.

The chain carries TRBV5-1 and TRBJ2-5, with a possible D match to TRBD2 (6 bases). Germline CDR1 and CDR2: SGHRS and YFSETQ. The V gene lost 3 bases and the J gene lost 3 bases, with 12 bases spanning the gap. This CDR3 comprises 14 residues. The CDR3 spells CASSSLTGEETQYF. CDR3 DNA: TGCGCCAGCAGCTCGCTCACGGGGGAAGAGACCCAGTACTTC.

The rearrangement links TRBV5-1 to TRBJ1-2; no firm D call. Deletions cut 4 bases from V and 5 bases from J, with 12 bases between. The CDR3 runs to 13 residues. Germline-derived CDR1 and CDR2 are SGHRS and YFSETQ. Here the CDR3 reads CASSLDTSYGYTF. The CDR3 coding sequence is TGCGCCAGCAGCCTAGACACATCTTATGGCTACACCTTC.

The genes are TRBV4-3 and TRBJ1-1; weak D call: TRBD1 (6 bases). The CDR3 has 15 residues. Looked up from germline, CDR1 is LGHNA and CDR2 is YSLEER. V dropped 4 bases and J dropped 1 base, with 13 bases sitting between them. The CDR3 loop reads CASSLGGGENTEAFF. DNA of the CDR3: TGCGCCAGCAGCCTCGGGGGCGGGGAGAACACTGAAGCTTTCTTT.

A single count supports this clone. The CDR3 here is CASTNSRGVGEKLFF. CDR3 sequence (DNA): TGTGCCAGCACCAACTCCCGAGGGGTTGGAGAAAAACTGTTTTTT. The chain uses TRBV2 and TRBJ1-4, with D tentatively TRBD1 (5 bases). Trimming left V 7 bases short and J 8 bases short, with 20 bases between. The germline gives CDR1 SNHLY, CDR2 FYNNEI. The CDR3 covers 15 residues.

The genes are TRBV7-8 and TRBJ1-3; TRBD1 agrees at 7 bases. CDR3 length: 16 residues. V was pared by 1 base and J by 8 bases, with 11 bases of the junction left unmatched. CDR1 and CDR2 (germline): SGHVS, FQNEAQ. The CDR3 region has the DNA TGTGCCAGCAGCTTAGGAGGCGGGGACAGTCGCTACACCATATATTTT. It codes for CASSLGGGDSRYTIYF.

The chain links TRBV9 to TRBJ2-3; TRBD2 matches at 9 bases. CDR1 and CDR2 from the germline V gene are SGDLS and YYNGEE. This CDR3 spans 17 amino acids. The ends lost 3 bases at V and 2 bases at J; junction bases unmatched: 10. The CDR3 spells CASSERILAGFTDTQYF. The CDR3 DNA follows: TGTGCCAGCAGCGAGAGGATTCTAGCGGGATTCACAGATACGCAGTATTTT.

The rearrangement links TRBV7-4 to TRBJ1-5, with D unclear. V was clipped by 0 bases and J by 0 bases, with 6 bases between them. The CDR3 sequence is 15 residues long. The germline V gene encodes CDR1 SGHVT and CDR2 SQSDAQ. CDR3 bases: TGTGCCAGCAGCTTAGCGTTGGGTAGCAATCAGCCCCAGCATTTT. Translation: CASSLALGSNQPQHF.

The chain joins TRBV5-8 to TRBJ2-2; TRBD2 matches at 12 bases. The CDR3 loop spans 20 amino acids. Germline CDR1 SGHTS, CDR2 YDEGEE. The trim removed 2 bases at V and 0 bases at J, leaving 11 bases unmatched. The CDR3 sequence is CASSLRPGTSGSPNTGELFF. CDR3 nucleotide sequence: TGTGCCAGCAGCTTAAGACCCGGGACTAGCGGGTCCCCGAACACCGGGGAGCTGTTTTTT.

This chain links TRBV6-6 with TRBJ2-7; 10 bases are a match to TRBD1. From germline, CDR1 is MNHNY and CDR2 SVGAGI (reference sequence). V lost 8 bases and J lost 5; bases outside the gene matches: 9. CDR3 length equals 14 residues. Written as DNA, the CDR3 is TGTGCCAGCCGACTCCGGGACAGGGGTGACGAGCAGTACTTC. Its translation: CASRLRDRGDEQYF.

This sequence joins TRBV5-1 and TRBJ2-3; 7 bases match TRBD1. CDR1 is SGHRS and CDR2 is YFSETQ in the germline V gene. After removal of 0 bases from V and 5 bases from J, the junction contained 15 bases not matched to a gene. This CDR3 region has 18 residues. Written as DNA, the CDR3 is TGCGCCAGCAGCTTGGGAAGCGTGTTGACAGGGTCAGGAGATACGCAGTATTTT. Translated: CASSLGSVLTGSGDTQYF. The whole variable domain, filled in from reference TRBV5-1 and TRBJ2-3, reads KAGVTQTPRYLIKTRGQQVTLSCSPISGHRSVSWYQQTPGQGLQFLFEYFSETQRNKGNFPGRFSGRQFSNSRSEMNVSTLELGDSALYLCASSLGSVLTGSGDTQYFGPGTRLTVL.

V is TRBV19 and J is TRBJ1-2; TRBD1 matches 9 bases. CDR3 length equals 14 residues. The trim removed 8 bases at V and 5 bases at J, leaving 9 bases unmatched. CDR1 and CDR2 from the germline V gene are LNHDA and SQIVND (reference sequence). The CDR3 coding sequence is TGTGCCAGTGGAGGGGGGACAGGGATTTATGGCTACACCTTC. Residues: CASGGGTGIYGYTF.

This clone was seen a handful of times. V is TRBV5-4 and J is TRBJ2-3; 10 nucleotides match TRBD2. J gave up 4 bases and V 2 bases, and 7 bases lay outside the gene matches. The V gene's germline CDR1 is SGHNT and CDR2 YYREEE (reference sequence). CDR3 length equals 16 residues. The CDR3 DNA reads as TGTGCCAGCAGCTTCAGAATAGCGGGGGGATCAGATACGCAGTATTTT. Protein sequence: CASSFRIAGGSDTQYF.

V is TRBV10-3 and J is TRBJ1-6, with a tentative D call TRBD1 (5 bases). CDR1 is ENHRY and CDR2 is SYGVKD in the germline V gene. The CDR3 length is 12 residues. Trimming cost V 5 bases and J 7 bases, with 6 bases left between them. The CDR3 bases are TGTGCCATCAGTTCAGGGAATTCACCCCTCCACTTT. This codes for CAISSGNSPLHF.

The chain joins TRBV19 to TRBJ2-5, with D uncertain. Germline V gives CDR1 LNHDA, CDR2 SQIVND (reference sequence). CDR3 size: 16 residues. The V and J ends lost 3 bases and 2 bases respectively, with 16 bases between them. As DNA, the CDR3 is TGTGCCAGTAGTATTGGTCTGGGAAGGAGACAAGAGACCCAGTACTTC. Its translation: CASSIGLGRRQETQYF.

The rearrangement joins TRBV5-5 to TRBJ1-4, with D possibly matching TRBD1 (5 bases). Trimming removed 3 bases at V and 5 bases at J, with 11 bases between. From germline, CDR1 is SGHKS and CDR2 YYEKEE (reference sequence). The CDR3 is made up of 14 amino acids. The CDR3 coding sequence is TGTGCCAGCAGCTCAGGGTTGGAGAATGAAAAACTGTTTTTT. It translates to CASSSGLENEKLFF.

V is TRBV6-1 and J is TRBJ1-5; no firm D call. Germline-derived CDR1 and CDR2 are MNHNS and SASEGT. This CDR3 has 13 amino acids. Trimming took off 3 bases at V and 6 bases at J, with 9 bases between the two ends. The CDR3: CASSDGRSQPQHF. In DNA, the CDR3 is TGTGCCAGCAGTGACGGGAGGAGTCAGCCCCAGCATTTT.

The DNA for the CDR3 is TGCGCCAGCAGATTTAATAGGGGGGACAACACCGGGGAGCTGTTTTTT. Amino acids: CASRFNRGDNTGELFF. This rearrangement joins TRBV5-1 to TRBJ2-2, with D possibly called TRBD1 or TRBD2 (6 bases each). CDR3 length: 16 amino acids. Trimming left V 5 bases short and J 2 bases short, with 16 bases between. The germline V gene encodes CDR1 SGHRS and CDR2 YFSETQ. Complete variable domain (other parts from reference TRBV5-1 and TRBJ2-2): KAGVTQTPRYLIKTRGQQVTLSCSPISGHRSVSWYQQTPGQGLQFLFEYFSETQRNKGNFPGRFSGRQFSNSRSEMNVSTLELGDSALYLCASRFNRGDNTGELFFGEGSRLTVL.

This clone has only a few counts. The V and J genes are TRBV6-1 and TRBJ2-1; 8 nucleotides line up with TRBD2. This CDR3 spans 18 amino acids. Germline values: CDR1 MNHNS, CDR2 SASEGT. The ends lost 0 bases at V and 2 bases at J; junction bases unmatched: 9. DNA of the CDR3: TGTGCCAGCAGTGAAGCGCTTATCGGGGGGGCAACCTACAATGAGCAGTTCTTC. Translated, it gives CASSEALIGGATYNEQFF.

This rearrangement joins TRBV7-9 to TRBJ2-1, with D possibly matching TRBD1 (5 bases). Trimming shortened V by 6 bases and J by 7 bases, and 10 bases separated the two germline ends. The germline V gene has CDR1 SEHNR and CDR2 FQNEAQ (reference sequence). CDR3 length equals 12 residues. CDR3 amino acids: CASRKTDNEQFF. In nucleotides, the CDR3 is TGTGCCAGCAGGAAGACAGATAATGAGCAGTTCTTC.

This chain connects TRBV5-1 to TRBJ1-1, with a weak D call TRBD1 (6 bases). V shed 4 bases and J shed 6 bases, with 19 bases lying between them. The CDR3 extends over 15 amino acids. The germline V gene encodes CDR1 SGHRS and CDR2 YFSETQ. The CDR3 DNA follows: TGCGCCAGCAGCCTAGGACAGCTCGTTCCAGCTGAAGCTTTCTTT. Amino acid sequence: CASSLGQLVPAEAFF. Complete variable domain (other parts from reference TRBV5-1 and TRBJ1-1): KAGVTQTPRYLIKTRGQQVTLSCSPISGHRSVSWYQQTPGQGLQFLFEYFSETQRNKGNFPGRFSGRQFSNSRSEMNVSTLELGDSALYLCASSLGQLVPAEAFFGQGTRLTVV.

This clone was recorded only once. J is TRBJ2-3 and V is TRBV7-2; D unresolved. The CDR3 runs to 15 residues. CDR1 SGHTA and CDR2 FQGNSA come from the germline V gene. The V end lost 2 bases, the J end lost 1 base, and 10 bases lay between the germline ends. CDR3 bases: TGTGCCAGCAGCTTAAGTCTCGGGCGCACAGATACGCAGTATTTT. Translation gives CASSLSLGRTDTQYF. The whole variable domain, filled in from reference TRBV7-2 and TRBJ2-3, reads GAGVSQSPSNKVTEKGKDVELRCDPISGHTALYWYRQSLGQGLEFLIYFQGNSAPDKSGLPSDRFSAERTGGSVSTLTIQRTQQEDSAVYLCASSLSLGRTDTQYFGPGTRLTVL.

This sequence joins TRBV5-6 and TRBJ1-1, with D possibly TRBD1 on 5 matching bases. Germline CDR1 reads SGHDT; CDR2 reads YYEEEE. Trimming took 2 bases from V and 6 from J, leaving 11 bases between them. This CDR3 is built from 13 residues. The CDR3 reads CASSFQGGAEAFF. DNA of the CDR3: TGTGCCAGCAGCTTTCAGGGAGGCGCTGAAGCTTTCTTT.

The rearrangement uses TRBV2 and TRBJ1-1, with D perhaps TRBD1 (5 bases). The ends were cut back, 4 bases at V and 1 base at J, with 13 bases in the middle. The CDR3 has 15 residues. Germline CDR1 reads SNHLY; CDR2 reads FYNNEI. The CDR3 spells CASSGPGTGNTEAFF. CDR3 DNA sequence: TGTGCCAGCAGTGGGCCAGGGACGGGGAACACTGAAGCTTTCTTT.

The rearrangement joins TRBV5-5 to TRBJ2-3, with a tentative D call TRBD1 (6 bases). The CDR3 length is 17 residues. Germline CDR1 reads SGHKS; CDR2 reads YYEKEE (reference sequence). The ends were cut back, 4 bases at V and 6 bases at J, with 24 bases in the middle. This CDR3 is CASSLTPTGIAEDTQYF. The CDR3 bases are TGTGCCAGCAGCCTCACTCCTACAGGGATCGCGGAGGATACGCAGTATTTT.

V usage is TRBV5-5 and J usage is TRBJ2-2; perhaps TRBD1 as D (7 bases). V was shortened by 5 bases and J by 6 bases, with 14 bases between the two germline ends. Germline CDR1 SGHKS, CDR2 YYEKEE (reference sequence). This CDR3 region has 14 residues. CDR3 nucleotide sequence: TGTGCCAGCAGTTTAACAGGGGAGGCCGGGGAGCTGTTTTTT. Translated, it gives CASSLTGEAGELFF.

This clone was counted a few times. The V call is TRBV27, the J call TRBJ2-3; 9 bases are a match to TRBD2. The CDR3 length is 15 residues. V was clipped by 4 bases and J by 3 bases; unmatched bases: 5. Germline V gives CDR1 MNHEY, CDR2 SMNVEV (reference sequence). The CDR3 spells CASSWGLALTDTQYF. The CDR3 DNA reads TGTGCCAGCAGTTGGGGACTAGCCTTGACAGATACGCAGTATTTT.

The chain links TRBV7-2 to TRBJ1-1, with D perhaps TRBD1 (5 bases). Trimming took off 1 base at V and 10 bases at J, with 19 bases between the two ends. Per the germline V gene, CDR1 is SGHTA and CDR2 is FQGNSA. The CDR3 covers 15 residues. The CDR3 coding sequence is TGTGCCAGCAGCTTAGTACCCAGGGTGGGTAGTGCAGCTTTCTTT. Its protein product is CASSLVPRVGSAAFF.

J is TRBJ1-6 and V is TRBV9; a weak D match, TRBD1 (5 bases). CDR1 is SGDLS, CDR2 YYNGEE, per germline. The CDR3 is 14 residues long. V was clipped by 0 bases and J by 7 bases, with 8 bases between them. The chain's CDR3 is CASSVVGGNSPLHF. As DNA, the CDR3 is TGTGCCAGCAGCGTAGTGGGGGGGAATTCACCCCTCCACTTT.

The J gene is TRBJ1-6, the V gene TRBV5-1, with 8 bases fitting TRBD1. With V trimmed by 4 bases and J by 13 bases, 7 bases remained unmatched. The CDR3 runs 13 residues. CDR1 SGHRS and CDR2 YFSETQ come from the germline V gene. This CDR3 reads CASSPGQDLPLHF. The DNA for the CDR3 is TGCGCCAGCAGCCCGGGACAGGACCTTCCCCTCCACTTT.

On this clone itself: Distinct nucleotide sequences in the sample also encode this CDR3. The chain is built from TRBV28 and TRBJ1-2, with 9 bases identical to TRBD1. The CDR3 runs to 14 residues. Germline CDR1 is MDHEN and CDR2 is SYDVKM. V was pared by 4 bases and J by 2 bases, with 2 bases of the junction left unmatched. CDR3 amino acids: CASSSGTGNYGYTF. As DNA, the CDR3 is TGTGCCAGCAGTTCTGGGACAGGGAACTATGGCTACACCTTC.